This TCR beta chain comes out of a study of blood T cells in healthy people across ages. Samples had at least 6.5 million PBMCs isolated from them. Trimming took 2 bases from V and 7 from J; bases not matched to a gene: 6. Germline CDR1 MNHNY, CDR2 SVGAGI (reference sequence). The CDR3 consists of 15 residues. Together with a sample-barcoded 5' primer, a J-beta primer mix was included in a second PCR lasting about 7 to 11 cycles. Each cDNA molecule received a tag from a template-switch adaptor that had 12 random nucleotides. Each CDR3 protein gets one entry after TCRdb re-called the 5' RACE reads with MiXCR. The top ten hold approximately 14% of the sample, which has hundreds of thousands of distinct CDR3 sequences, 25% to 35% seen once. In its sample, this clonotype was seen many times.

The clonotype originates from a woman of 80 years or more in good health. This chain joins TRBV6-6 and TRBJ2-1, with TRBD1 matching over 9 bases. The sequenced material came from blood. The CDR3 reads CASSYTGQGGNEQFF. Written as DNA, the CDR3 is TGTGCCAGCAGTTACACGGGACAGGGAGGGAATGAGCAGTTCTTC.